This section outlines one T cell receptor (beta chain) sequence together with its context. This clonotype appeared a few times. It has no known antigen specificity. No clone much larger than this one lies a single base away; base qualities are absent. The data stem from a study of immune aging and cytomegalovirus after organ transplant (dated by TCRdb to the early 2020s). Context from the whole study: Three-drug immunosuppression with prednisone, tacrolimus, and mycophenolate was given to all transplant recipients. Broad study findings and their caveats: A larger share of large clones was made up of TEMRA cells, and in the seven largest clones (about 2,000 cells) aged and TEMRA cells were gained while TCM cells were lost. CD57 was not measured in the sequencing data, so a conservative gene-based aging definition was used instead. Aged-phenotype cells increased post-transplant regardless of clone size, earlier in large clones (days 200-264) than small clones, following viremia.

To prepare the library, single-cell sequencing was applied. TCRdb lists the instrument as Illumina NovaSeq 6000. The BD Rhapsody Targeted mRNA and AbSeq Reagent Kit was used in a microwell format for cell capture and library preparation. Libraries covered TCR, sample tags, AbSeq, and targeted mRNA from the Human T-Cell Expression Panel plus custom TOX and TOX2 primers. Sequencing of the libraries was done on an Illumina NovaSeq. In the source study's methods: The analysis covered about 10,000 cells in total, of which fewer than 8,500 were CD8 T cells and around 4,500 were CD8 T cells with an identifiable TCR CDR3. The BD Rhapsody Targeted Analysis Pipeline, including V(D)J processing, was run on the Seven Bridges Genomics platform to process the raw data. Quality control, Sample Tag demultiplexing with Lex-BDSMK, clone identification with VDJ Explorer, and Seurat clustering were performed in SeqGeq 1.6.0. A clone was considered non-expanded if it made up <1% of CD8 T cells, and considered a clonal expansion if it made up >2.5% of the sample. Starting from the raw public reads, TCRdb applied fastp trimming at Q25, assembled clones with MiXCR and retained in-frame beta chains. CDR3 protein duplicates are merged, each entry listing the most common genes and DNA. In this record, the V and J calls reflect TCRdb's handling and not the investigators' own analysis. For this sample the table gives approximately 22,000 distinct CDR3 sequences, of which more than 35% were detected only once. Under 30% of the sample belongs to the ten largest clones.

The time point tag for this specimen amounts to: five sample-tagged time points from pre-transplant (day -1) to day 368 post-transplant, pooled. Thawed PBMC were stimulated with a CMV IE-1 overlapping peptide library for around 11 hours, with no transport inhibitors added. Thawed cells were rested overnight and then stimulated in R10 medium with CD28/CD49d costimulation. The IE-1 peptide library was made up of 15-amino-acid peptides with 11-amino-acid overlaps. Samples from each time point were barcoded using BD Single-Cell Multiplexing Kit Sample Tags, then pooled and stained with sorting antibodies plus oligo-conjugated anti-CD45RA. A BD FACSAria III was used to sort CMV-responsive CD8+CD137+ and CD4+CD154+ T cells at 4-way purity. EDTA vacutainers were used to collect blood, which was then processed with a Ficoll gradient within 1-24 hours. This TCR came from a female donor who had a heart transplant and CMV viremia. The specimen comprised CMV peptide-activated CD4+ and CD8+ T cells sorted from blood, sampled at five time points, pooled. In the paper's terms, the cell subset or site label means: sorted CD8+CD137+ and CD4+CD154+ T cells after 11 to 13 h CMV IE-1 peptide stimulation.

At the DNA level, the sequence is TGCAGTGCTACATCTAGGGTAGTGGGGGGCACAGATACGCAGTATTTT. Translation gives CSATSRVVGGTDTQYF. The chain employs TRBV20-1 and TRBJ2-3; the D gene is possibly TRBD1 or TRBD2, each agreeing over 5 bases. CDR1 DFQATT and CDR2 SNEGSKA are derived from the germline V gene (reference sequence). From the cysteine up to the phenylalanine, the CDR3 has a length of 16 residues. Of all the DNA, just the CDR3 is kept, 48 bases in frame from base 1. V drops 4 bases and J drops 1 base, leaving 18 bases in between.